This paragraph covers one TCR beta chain sequence. The antigen is undetermined. These data originate in a study of human T cells and chemical hapten exposure. Whole-study results and caveats: Expanded TCR sets contained significantly more large CDR3 similarity clusters than controls.

This sample's time point: pre-sensitization, week 0. Treatment specified: therapeutic diphenylcyclopropenone sensitization with weekly scalp DPC. The authors extracted total RNA from unfractionated whole blood. Unique molecular identifiers were linked by the library to individual cDNA molecules. One entry per CDR3 protein, called by TCRdb with MiXCR from the RACE reads. The table has tens of thousands of distinct CDR3 sequences, approximately 10% seen once. Trimming stripped 2 bases from V and 0 bases from J, with 8 bases between. This CDR3 is built from 15 residues. Germline CDR1 and CDR2: MNHEY and SMNVEV (reference sequence).

The specimen comprised whole blood, sampled in connection with sensitization to the hapten diphenylcyclopropenone (DPC). The origin of this receptor is a man between 45 and 60 years old with alopecia areata. Some clones in this sample may be carry-over from other donors' samples. The chain has TRBV27 and TRBJ1-5, with unresolved D. CDR3 DNA sequence: TGTGCCAGCAGTTTAGGGCACGGTAGCAATCAGCCCCAGCATTTT. Encoded protein: CASSLGHGSNQPQHF.